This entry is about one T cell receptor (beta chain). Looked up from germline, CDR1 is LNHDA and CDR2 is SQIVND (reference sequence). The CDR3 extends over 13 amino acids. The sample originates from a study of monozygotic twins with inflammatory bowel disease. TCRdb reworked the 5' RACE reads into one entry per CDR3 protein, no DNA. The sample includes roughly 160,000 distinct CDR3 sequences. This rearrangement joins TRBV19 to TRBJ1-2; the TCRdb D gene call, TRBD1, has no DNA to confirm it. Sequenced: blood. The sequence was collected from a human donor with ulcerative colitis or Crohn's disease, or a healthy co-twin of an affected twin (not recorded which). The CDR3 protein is CASSLTEGYGYTF. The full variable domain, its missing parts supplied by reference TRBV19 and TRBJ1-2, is DGGITQSPKYLFRKEGQNVTLSCEQNLNHDAMYWYRQDPGQGLRLIYYSQIVNDFQKGDIAEGYSVSREKKESFPLTVTSAQKNPTAFYLCASSLTEGYGYTFGSGTRLTVV.